The 15 T cell receptor beta chains below come from one sample, sequenced in a study of CD8 T cells in ankylosing spondylitis. In TCRdb, the 5' RACE reads were re-called with MiXCR into one record per CDR3 protein. The repertoire holds hundreds of thousands of distinct CDR3 sequences, with 32% as singletons. Specimen: blood, either unsorted or a sorted T cell fraction (not recorded which). Receptor source: a male donor with ankylosing spondylitis or in good health (not recorded which).

This clonotype appeared once. This chain uses TRBV5-1 with TRBJ2-3; D may be TRBD1 or TRBD2 (5 bases each). V lost 1 base and J lost 4, with 10 bases in between. CDR1 and CDR2 (germline): SGHRS, YFSETQ. The CDR3 loop spans 14 amino acids. This CDR3 reads CASSLSEGPDTQYF. CDR3 sequence (DNA): TGCGCCAGCAGCTTGTCTGAGGGACCAGATACGCAGTATTTT. The variable domain in full, completed from reference TRBV5-1 and TRBJ2-3, reads KAGVTQTPRYLIKTRGQQVTLSCSPISGHRSVSWYQQTPGQGLQFLFEYFSETQRNKGNFPGRFSGRQFSNSRSEMNVSTLELGDSALYLCASSLSEGPDTQYFGPGTRLTVL.

A few counts support this clonotype. This rearrangement joins TRBV11-2 to TRBJ2-5, with D possibly TRBD1 on 5 matching bases. Trimming cost V 5 bases and J 5 bases, with 30 bases left between them. The CDR3 spans 19 residues. CDR1 and CDR2 (germline): SGHAT, FQNNGV. CDR3 sequence (DNA): TGTGCCAGCAGCCTACACCTCCGGTTAGAGGTTCAATCAGGGGAGACCCAGTACTTC. Its translation is CASSLHLRLEVQSGETQYF.

The chain uses TRBV12-3 or TRBV12-4 and TRBJ2-2; D might be TRBD2 (7 bases). Trimming removed 0 bases at V and 6 bases at J, with 8 bases between. The CDR3 loop spans 14 amino acids. Written as DNA, the CDR3 is TGTGCCAGCAGTTTAGCGGGGGGGCCCGGGGAGCTGTTTTTT. This translates into CASSLAGGPGELFF.

This sequence joins TRBV29-1 and TRBJ1-1; no firm D call. This CDR3 is built from 16 residues. Germline CDR1 reads SQVTM; CDR2 reads ANQGSEA. V lost 6 bases and J lost 0, with 20 bases in between. DNA of the CDR3: TGCAGCGTGGTGCAACCCCAAGAAACCATGAACACTGAAGCTTTCTTT. Residues: CSVVQPQETMNTEAFF.

The gene calls are TRBV29-1 and TRBJ2-7, with D tentatively TRBD1 or TRBD2 (6 bases each). The germline V gene encodes CDR1 SQVTM and CDR2 ANQGSEA. Trimming left V 2 bases short and J 6 bases short, with 17 bases between. CDR3 length equals 14 residues. CDR3 protein: CSVESEGGLGEQYF. In DNA form, the CDR3 reads TGCAGCGTTGAAAGTGAGGGGGGCTTGGGCGAGCAGTACTTC.

This clonotype occurred a few times. The gene calls are TRBV12-3 or TRBV12-4 and TRBJ2-5; no reliable D call. This CDR3 spans 13 amino acids. Between the trimmed V and J ends, which lost 6 bases and 4 bases, there was a span of 12 bases. The CDR3 nucleotides are TGTGCCAGCAGGCCGGACGGCTCAGAGACCCAGTACTTC. Translation gives CASRPDGSETQYF.

The table lists this clonotype with a few counts. V is TRBV20-1 and J is TRBJ2-5; TRBD2 matches at 13 bases. Germline V lookup: CDR1 DFQATT, CDR2 SNEGSKA (reference sequence). The CDR3 runs to 16 residues. The J segment lost 2 bases and the V segment lost 5 bases, leaving 8 bases of the junction unmatched. The CDR3 reads CSAERLAGGIQETQYF. The CDR3 DNA reads as TGCAGTGCTGAACGACTAGCGGGGGGAATTCAAGAGACCCAGTACTTC.

This clonotype has just one count. This chain joins TRBV12-3 or TRBV12-4 and TRBJ1-4; 7 bases align to TRBD1. V shed 6 bases and J 8 bases; nucleotides not matched to a gene: 9. The length of the CDR3 is 14 residues. The CDR3 DNA reads TGTGCCAGCAGCGACAGGGTTCTCGGGGAAAAACTGTTTTTT. Translating gives CASSDRVLGEKLFF.

The chain uses TRBV20-1 and TRBJ1-2; tentatively, D is TRBD1 (5 bases). Germline CDR1 DFQATT, CDR2 SNEGSKA (reference sequence). Between the trimmed V and J ends, which lost 6 bases and 4 bases, there was a span of 12 bases. The CDR3 covers 12 residues. The DNA for the CDR3 is TGCAGTGCCGACGGAGGGGCCTATGGCTACACCTTC. It specifies CSADGGAYGYTF.

The V and J genes are TRBV4-1 and TRBJ1-6; D perhaps matches TRBD1 (6 bases). This CDR3 region has 14 residues. CDR1 is MGHRA, CDR2 YSYEKL, per germline. V was clipped by 4 bases and J by 8 bases, with 12 bases between them. The CDR3 bases are TGCGCCAGCAGCCTATGGACAGAGGATTCACCCCTCCACTTT. Protein sequence: CASSLWTEDSPLHF.

This sequence joins TRBV12-3 or TRBV12-4 and TRBJ2-5, with unresolved D. The CDR3 covers 14 residues. The V end was cut by 3 bases, the J end by 4 bases, with 12 bases between. In nucleotides, the CDR3 is TGTGCCAGCAGTTTTGGTCAGAAGATAGAGACCCAGTACTTC. It codes for CASSFGQKIETQYF.

This chain connects TRBV12-3 or TRBV12-4 to TRBJ2-3, with D perhaps matching TRBD2 (6 bases). This CDR3 comprises 14 residues. The V end lost 3 bases, the J end lost 2 bases, and 9 bases lay between the germline ends. In DNA form, the CDR3 reads TGTGCCAGCAGTTTGTGGCGGGACACAGATACGCAGTATTTT. Protein: CASSLWRDTDTQYF.

V usage is TRBV12-3 or TRBV12-4 and J usage is TRBJ2-7; 7 bases match TRBD2. CDR3 length: 16 residues. Trimming removed 6 bases from V and 4 bases from J; junction bases left unmatched: 15. CDR3 in amino acids: CASRVGRRGSMYEQYF. The CDR3 region has the DNA TGTGCCAGCAGGGTCGGTCGGCGGGGGAGCATGTACGAGCAGTACTTC.

This clonotype has a handful of counts. This sequence joins TRBV20-1 and TRBJ2-1, with D uncertain. V lost 2 bases and J lost 7, with 6 bases in between. Germline V gene data show CDR1 as DFQATT and CDR2 as SNEGSKA (reference sequence). This CDR3 spans 11 amino acids. The CDR3 bases are TGCAGTGCTAGACTGGGAAATGAGCAGTTCTTC. Protein product: CSARLGNEQFF.

This clonotype occurred a few times. J is TRBJ2-7 and V is TRBV27; D is possibly TRBD2 (5 bases). V lost 0 bases and J lost 2, with 11 bases in between. CDR1 and CDR2 (germline): MNHEY, SMNVEV (reference sequence). The CDR3 totals 15 residues. This CDR3 reads CASSLSIIGAYEQYF. CDR3 in DNA: TGTGCCAGCAGTTTATCGATAATCGGGGCCTACGAGCAGTACTTC.